This T cell receptor (beta chain) derives from a study of T cell repertoires in cytomegalovirus infection. Study-wide background: Based on public TCR beta signatures, there were indications of CMV infection and of a matching HLA type.

MiXCR, run by TCRdb on the reads, gives a single entry per CDR3 protein. The data show around 530,000 distinct CDR3 sequences, less than 30% seen once. Notes on the study in general: HLA-C-restricted CMV clonotypes gave the most frequent clonotype in two of eight donors.

Comments on this clonotype: Its target is unknown.

The CDR3 consists of 14 residues. In germline, CDR1 is LGHNA, CDR2 YSLEER. Trimming took 4 bases from V and 3 from J, leaving 13 bases between them. Sample: PBMCs. This chain connects TRBV4-3 to TRBJ2-7, with D perhaps TRBD2 (6 bases). The sequence derives from a human donor in good health (CMV status not recorded). Some clones in this sample may be carry-over from other donors' samples. DNA of the CDR3: TGCGCCAGCAGCCCCGGACGGGGAGGCTACGAGCAGTACTTC. Translated, it gives CASSPGRGGYEQYF.